A selection of T cell receptor beta chains follows, all from one sample in a study of T cells in Graves' hyperthyroidism and ophthalmopathy. A single record per CDR3 protein comes from TCRdb applying MiXCR to the multiplex PCR reads. The repertoire holds hundreds of thousands of distinct CDR3 sequences, with roughly 32% as singletons. Source material: blood. The receptor source for this set is a woman aged 40 to 50 with Graves' hyperthyroidism. Both conserved end residues are part of each CDR3. Fields, in order: V gene, D gene, clone size, J gene, CDR3 DNA, CDR3 protein. The D gene is left open where the match is weak. Size tells how often a clone was seen (once, few, many) or the class of an expanded clone, and some rows leave it out.

TRBV9	NA	many	TRBJ1-6	TGTGCCAGCAGCACCGAGAGCCACAGGAATTCACCCCTCCACTTT	CASSTESHRNSPLHF
TRBV29-1	TRBD1	NA	TRBJ1-2	TGCAGCGTGCAGACAGGGGAACTACACTATGGCTACACCTTC	CSVQTGELHYGYTF
TRBV2	NA	NA	TRBJ1-5	TGTGCCAGCAGTGCCGGTTATAGCAATCAGCCCCAGCATTTT	CASSAGYSNQPQHF
TRBV29-1	NA	NA	TRBJ1-2	TGCAGCGTTCCCCACGGGGCAGGGAACAGTGGCTACACCTTC	CSVPHGAGNSGYTF
TRBV29-1	TRBD1	NA	TRBJ1-1	TGCAGCGCCGGCCGGGGGACAGGGTCGACTGAAGCTTTCTTT	CSAGRGTGSTEAFF
TRBV10-1	NA	many	TRBJ1-1	TGCGCCAGCAGTGAGGCGGGAGGACAAGCTTTCTTT	CASSEAGGQAFF
TRBV7-8	NA	NA	TRBJ1-5	TGCGCCAGCAGCCAAAAGCCGACGGGGTATAGCAATCAGCCCCAGCATTTT	CASSQKPTGYSNQPQHF
TRBV7-9	NA	many	TRBJ2-7	TGTGCCAGCACCGGTGGTGGTGGGTACGAGCAGTACTTC	CASTGGGGYEQYF
TRBV7-9	NA	NA	TRBJ2-5	TGTGCCAGCAGCCCCGGAGGGTTATTGGAGACCCAGTACTTC	CASSPGGLLETQYF
TRBV6-6	NA	NA	TRBJ2-7	TGTGCCAGCAGTTACTGGTCCTCTTCCTACGAGCAGTACTTC	CASSYWSSSYEQYF
TRBV19	NA	few	TRBJ1-5	TGTGCCAGTAGTACCTTACAGGGAGGTCCCAGTCAGCCCCAGCATTTT	CASSTLQGGPSQPQHF
TRBV4-1	TRBD1	NA	TRBJ2-2	TGCGCCAGCAGCCGACCCGGACAGGGGAGGGCCGGGGAGCTGTTTTTT	CASSRPGQGRAGELFF
TRBV12-3/TRBV12-4	NA	NA	TRBJ2-7	TGTGCCAGCACCCAGGGCGCGAGGTACGAGCAGTACTTC	CASTQGARYEQYF
TRBV5-1	NA	NA	TRBJ2-2	TGCGCCAGCAGCTTGGAAACCGGGGAGCTGTTTTTT	CASSLETGELFF
TRBV6-1	NA	NA	TRBJ1-1	TGTGCCAGCAGTTACTCCATATTTGCTGAAGCTTTCTTT	CASSYSIFAEAFF
TRBV7-9	TRBD1	NA	TRBJ2-7	TGTGCCAGCAGCTTTTCAGGACAGGTGGGGGAGCAGTACTTC	CASSFSGQVGEQYF
TRBV2	NA	many	TRBJ1-2	TGTGCCAGCAGAAGTAACTATGGCTACACCTTC	CASRSNYGYTF
TRBV9	NA	few	TRBJ2-7	TGTGCCAGCAGCCAAGACTTGACTAACCCATTCTACGAGCAGTACTTC	CASSQDLTNPFYEQYF
TRBV4-1	NA	many	TRBJ2-2	TGCGCCAGCAGCCAACGAGGCGGGGAGCTGTTTTTT	CASSQRGGELFF
TRBV19	TRBD1	NA	TRBJ1-3	TGTGCCAGTAGTACCGGGACAGGGCCCGGAAACACCATATATTTT	CASSTGTGPGNTIYF
TRBV10-3	TRBD1	NA	TRBJ1-2	TGTGCCATCAGTACGCGACAGGGGAGGCATGGCTATACCTTC	CAISTRQGRHGYTF
TRBV29-1	TRBD1	NA	TRBJ1-3	TGCAGCGTTGTAGACAGGGACAACACCATATATTTT	CSVVDRDNTIYF
TRBV7-9	TRBD1	NA	TRBJ2-6	TGTGCCAGCACGTGGACAGGGAGGTCTGGGGCCAACGTCCTGACTTTC	CASTWTGRSGANVLTF
TRBV10-2	TRBD1	few	TRBJ1-2	TGCGCCAGCAGGCTACAGGGGGCGGGGCCCTATGGCTACACCTTC	CASRLQGAGPYGYTF
TRBV7-9	NA	NA	TRBJ1-6	TGTGCCGGTGGGGGGCAGGTCAATTCACCCCTCCACTTT	CAGGGQVNSPLHF
TRBV12-3/TRBV12-4	TRBD1	few	TRBJ2-7	TGTGCCAGCAGTTTCATGGGGACAGGGAACTACGAGCAGTACTTC	CASSFMGTGNYEQYF
TRBV12-5	NA	few	TRBJ1-1	TGTGCTAGTGCTGGGCTTGAAGCTTTCTTT	CASAGLEAFF